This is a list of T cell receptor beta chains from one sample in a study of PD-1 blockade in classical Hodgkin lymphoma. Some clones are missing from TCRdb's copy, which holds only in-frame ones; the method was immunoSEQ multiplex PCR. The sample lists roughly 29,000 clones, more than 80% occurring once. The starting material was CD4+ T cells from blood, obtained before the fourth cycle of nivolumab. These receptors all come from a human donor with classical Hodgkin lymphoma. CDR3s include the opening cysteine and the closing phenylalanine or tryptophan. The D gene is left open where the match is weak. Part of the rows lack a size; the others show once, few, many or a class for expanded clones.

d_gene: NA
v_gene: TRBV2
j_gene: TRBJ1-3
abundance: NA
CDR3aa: CASTPTEYGNTIYF
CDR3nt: TGTGCCAGCACCCCGACGGAATACGGAAACACCATATATTTT

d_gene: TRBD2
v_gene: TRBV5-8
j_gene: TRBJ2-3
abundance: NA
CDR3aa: CASSLARLAETDTQYF
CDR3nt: TGTGCCAGCAGCTTGGCCCGACTAGCGGAGACAGATACGCAGTATTTT

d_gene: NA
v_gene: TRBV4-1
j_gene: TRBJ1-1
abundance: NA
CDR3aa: CASSRVNSDTEAFF
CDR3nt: TGCGCCAGCAGCCGCGTGAACAGTGACACTGAAGCTTTCTTT

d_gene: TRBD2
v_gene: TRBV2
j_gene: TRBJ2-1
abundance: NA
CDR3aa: CASYRLAGINEQFF
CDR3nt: TGTGCCAGCTATAGACTAGCGGGGATTAATGAGCAGTTCTTC

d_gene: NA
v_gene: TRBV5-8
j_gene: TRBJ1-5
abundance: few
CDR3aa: CASSLELGRILPSNQPQHF
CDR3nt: TGTGCCAGCAGCTTGGAACTAGGGCGGATTCTCCCCAGCAATCAGCCCCAGCATTTT

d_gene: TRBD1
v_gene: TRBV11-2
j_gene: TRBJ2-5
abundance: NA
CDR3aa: CASSSWTGESQETQYF
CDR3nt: TGTGCCAGCAGCTCCTGGACAGGGGAAAGTCAAGAGACCCAGTACTTC

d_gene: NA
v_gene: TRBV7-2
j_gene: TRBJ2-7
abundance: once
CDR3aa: CASSLGGREEQYF
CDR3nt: TGTGCCAGCAGCTTAGGGGGCAGGGAAGAGCAGTACTTC

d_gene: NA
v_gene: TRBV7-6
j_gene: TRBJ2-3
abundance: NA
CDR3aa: CASSLGAGAVTDTQYF
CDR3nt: TGTGCCAGCAGCTTGGGCGCAGGGGCGGTCACAGATACGCAGTATTTT

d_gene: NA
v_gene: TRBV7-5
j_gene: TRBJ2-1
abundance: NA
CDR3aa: CASSLGGLRRDEQFF
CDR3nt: TGTGCCAGCAGCTTAGGTGGCTTACGCCGGGATGAGCAGTTCTTC

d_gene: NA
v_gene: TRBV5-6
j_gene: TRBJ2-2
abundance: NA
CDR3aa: CASGSFPGELFF
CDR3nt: TGTGCCAGCGGAAGCTTCCCCGGGGAGCTGTTTTTT

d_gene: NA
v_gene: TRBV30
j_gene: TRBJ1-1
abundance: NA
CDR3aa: CAWSSKGNTEAFF
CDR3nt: TGTGCCTGGAGTTCGAAGGGGAACACTGAAGCTTTCTTT

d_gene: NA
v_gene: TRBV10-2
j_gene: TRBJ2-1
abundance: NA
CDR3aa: CASSGQKDNEQFF
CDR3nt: TGCGCCAGCAGTGGACAGAAAGACAATGAGCAGTTCTTC

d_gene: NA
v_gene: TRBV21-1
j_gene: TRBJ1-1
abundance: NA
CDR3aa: CASSKDEREDHTEAFF
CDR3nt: TGTGCCAGCAGCAAAGATGAAAGGGAGGACCACACTGAAGCTTTCTTT

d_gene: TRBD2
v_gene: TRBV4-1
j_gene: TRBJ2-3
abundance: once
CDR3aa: CASSHQLAGADTDTQYF
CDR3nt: TGCGCCAGCAGCCACCAACTAGCGGGAGCGGACACAGATACGCAGTATTTT

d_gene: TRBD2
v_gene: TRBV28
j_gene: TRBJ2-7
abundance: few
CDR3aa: CASKSGSIYEQYF
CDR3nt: TGTGCCAGCAAGAGCGGGAGTATCTACGAGCAGTACTTC

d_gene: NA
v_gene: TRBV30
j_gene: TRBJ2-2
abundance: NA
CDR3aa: CAWGRAAGELFF
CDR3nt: TGTGCCTGGGGTAGGGCGGCCGGGGAGCTGTTTTTT

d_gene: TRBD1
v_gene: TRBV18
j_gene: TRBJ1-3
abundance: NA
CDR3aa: CASSPRLTGGSGNTIYF
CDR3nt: TGTGCCAGCTCACCACGACTGACAGGGGGGTCTGGAAACACCATATATTTT

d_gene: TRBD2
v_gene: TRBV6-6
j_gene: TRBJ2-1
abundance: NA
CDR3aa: CASRGSGSKVDEQFF
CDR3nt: TGTGCCAGCAGGGGAAGCGGGAGCAAGGTCGATGAGCAGTTCTTC

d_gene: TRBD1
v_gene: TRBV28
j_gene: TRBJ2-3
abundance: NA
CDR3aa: CASSPPTGVSNTDTQYF
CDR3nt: TGTGCCAGCAGTCCCCCGACAGGGGTCAGTAACACAGATACGCAGTATTTT

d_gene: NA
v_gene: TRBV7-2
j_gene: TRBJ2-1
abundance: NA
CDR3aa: CASSLGREYNEQFF
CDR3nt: TGTGCCAGCAGCTTAGGGCGGGAATACAATGAGCAGTTCTTC

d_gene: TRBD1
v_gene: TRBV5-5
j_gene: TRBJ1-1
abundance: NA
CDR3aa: CASSNRDRDSTEAFF
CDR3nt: TGTGCCAGCAGCAACCGGGACAGGGATTCCACTGAAGCTTTCTTT

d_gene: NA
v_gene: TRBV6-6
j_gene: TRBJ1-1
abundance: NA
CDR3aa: CASSYSDPGTDTEAFF
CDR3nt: TGTGCCAGCAGTTACTCGGATCCGGGGACCGACACTGAAGCTTTCTTT

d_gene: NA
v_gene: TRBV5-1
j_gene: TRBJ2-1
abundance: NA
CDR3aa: CASSLAPGTTYNEQFF
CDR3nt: TGCGCCAGCAGCTTGGCCCCGGGGACAACGTACAATGAGCAGTTCTTC

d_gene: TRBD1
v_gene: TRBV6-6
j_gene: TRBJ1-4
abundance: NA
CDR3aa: CASSSQGAGEKLFF
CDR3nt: TGTGCCAGCAGTTCCCAGGGGGCAGGTGAAAAACTGTTTTTT

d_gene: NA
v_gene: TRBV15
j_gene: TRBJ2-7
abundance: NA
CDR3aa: CATSNQGNEQYF
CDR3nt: TGTGCCACCAGCAATCAGGGTAACGAGCAGTACTTC

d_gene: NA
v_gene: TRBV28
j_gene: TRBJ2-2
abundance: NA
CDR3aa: CASSDWGSSTGELFF
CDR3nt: TGTGCCAGCAGCGACTGGGGTTCCAGCACCGGGGAGCTGTTTTTT

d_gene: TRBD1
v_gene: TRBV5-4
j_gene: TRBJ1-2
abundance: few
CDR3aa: CASSSALTGANYGYTF
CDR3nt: TGTGCCAGCAGCTCGGCCCTGACAGGGGCCAACTATGGCTACACCTTC

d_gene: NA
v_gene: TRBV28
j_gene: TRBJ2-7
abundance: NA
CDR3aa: CAGSRDGSYEQYF
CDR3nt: TGTGCCGGCAGCCGGGACGGCTCCTACGAGCAGTACTTC

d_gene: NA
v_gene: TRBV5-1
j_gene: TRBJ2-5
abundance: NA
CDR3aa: CASSLDTQETQYF
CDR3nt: TGCGCCAGCAGTCTAGACACCCAAGAGACCCAGTACTTC

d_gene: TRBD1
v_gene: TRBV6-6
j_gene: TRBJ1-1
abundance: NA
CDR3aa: CASSRQGEAEAFF
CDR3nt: TGTGCCAGCAGTCGACAGGGGGAGGCTGAAGCTTTCTTT

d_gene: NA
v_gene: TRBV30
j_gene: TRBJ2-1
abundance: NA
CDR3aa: CAWSVSRVSRSYNEQFF
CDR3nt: TGTGCCTGGAGTGTGAGCCGGGTGTCCCGCTCCTACAATGAGCAGTTCTTC

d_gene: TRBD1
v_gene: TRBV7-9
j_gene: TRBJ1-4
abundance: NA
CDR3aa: CASSLFGTGGEKLFF
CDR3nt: TGTGCCAGCAGCTTATTTGGGACAGGTGGCGAAAAACTGTTTTTT

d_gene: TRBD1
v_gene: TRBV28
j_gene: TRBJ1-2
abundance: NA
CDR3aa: CASSLGGQGAYYGYTF
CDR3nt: TGTGCCAGCAGTTTAGGGGGACAGGGGGCCTACTATGGCTACACCTTC

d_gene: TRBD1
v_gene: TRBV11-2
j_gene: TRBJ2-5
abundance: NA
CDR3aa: CASSSDRLLQETQYF
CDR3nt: TGTGCCAGCAGCTCGGACAGGTTATTACAAGAGACCCAGTACTTC

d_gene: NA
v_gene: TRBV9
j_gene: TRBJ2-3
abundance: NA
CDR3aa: CASSVEISNLDTQYF
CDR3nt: TGTGCCAGCAGCGTAGAGATCTCTAACTTGGATACGCAGTATTTT

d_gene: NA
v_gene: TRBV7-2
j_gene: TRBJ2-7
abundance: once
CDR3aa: CASSLGGIRSGVGEQYF
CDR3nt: TGTGCCAGCAGCTTAGGTGGGATTCGGTCGGGGGTTGGCGAGCAGTACTTC

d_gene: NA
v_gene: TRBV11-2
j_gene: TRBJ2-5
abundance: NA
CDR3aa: CASSLDLYSAGEETQYF
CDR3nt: TGTGCCAGCAGCTTAGATCTATATTCGGCAGGGGAAGAGACCCAGTACTTC

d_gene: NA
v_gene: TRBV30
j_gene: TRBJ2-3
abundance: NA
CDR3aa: CAWSVFGDTQYF
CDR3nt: TGTGCCTGGAGTGTTTTCGGAGATACGCAGTATTTT

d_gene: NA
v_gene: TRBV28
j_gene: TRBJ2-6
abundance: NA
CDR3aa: CASSSQGTLSGANVLTF
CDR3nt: TGTGCCAGCAGTTCTCAGGGGACACTCTCTGGGGCCAACGTCCTGACTTTC

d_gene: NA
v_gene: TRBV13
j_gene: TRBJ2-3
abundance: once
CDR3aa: CASSVTVTSTDTQYF
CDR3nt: TGTGCCAGCAGCGTGACAGTAACTAGCACAGATACGCAGTATTTT

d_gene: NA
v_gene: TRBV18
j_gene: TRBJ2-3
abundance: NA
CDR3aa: CANSQTIGGTDTQYF
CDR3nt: TGTGCCAACTCACAAACGATAGGGGGAACAGATACGCAGTATTTT

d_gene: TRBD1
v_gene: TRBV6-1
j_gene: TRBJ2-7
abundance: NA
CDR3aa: CASSREGQGYEQYF
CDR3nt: TGTGCCAGCAGCCGAGAGGGACAGGGGTACGAGCAGTACTTC